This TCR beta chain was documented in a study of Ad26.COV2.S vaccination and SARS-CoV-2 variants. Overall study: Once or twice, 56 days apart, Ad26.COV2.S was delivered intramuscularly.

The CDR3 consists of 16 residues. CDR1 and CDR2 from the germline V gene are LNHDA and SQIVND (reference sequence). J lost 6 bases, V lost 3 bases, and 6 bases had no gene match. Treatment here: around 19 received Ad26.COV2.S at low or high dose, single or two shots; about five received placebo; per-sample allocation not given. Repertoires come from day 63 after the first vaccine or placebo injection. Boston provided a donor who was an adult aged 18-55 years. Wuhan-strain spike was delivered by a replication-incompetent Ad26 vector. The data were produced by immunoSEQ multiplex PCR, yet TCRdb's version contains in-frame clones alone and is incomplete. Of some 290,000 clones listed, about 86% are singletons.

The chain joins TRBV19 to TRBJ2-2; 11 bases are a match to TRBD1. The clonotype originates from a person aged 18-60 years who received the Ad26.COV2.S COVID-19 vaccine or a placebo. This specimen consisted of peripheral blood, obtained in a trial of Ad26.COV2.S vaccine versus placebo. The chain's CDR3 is CASSIWTGGGSGELFF. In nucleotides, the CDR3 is TGTGCCAGTAGTATCTGGACAGGGGGCGGGTCCGGGGAGCTGTTTTTT. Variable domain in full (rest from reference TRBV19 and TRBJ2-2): DGGITQSPKYLFRKEGQNVTLSCEQNLNHDAMYWYRQDPGQGLRLIYYSQIVNDFQKGDIAEGYSVSREKKESFPLTVTSAQKNPTAFYLCASSIWTGGGSGELFFGEGSRLTVL.